The T cell receptor (beta chain) under discussion was sequenced for a study of blood T cell repertoires in COVID-19. Overall study context: In each case, the material was cDNA or gDNA derived from T cells, B-cell-depleted T cells, or PBMCs.

Authors' methods: Cell counts per sample came from amplifying reference gene primers. Sequencing used immunoSEQ multiplex PCR; TCRdb keeps in-frame clones, though not all of them. V, J and clone size are those of that table, while D and trimming were read from the DNA. The table records roughly 300,000 clones, 80% to 85% of them present only once. CDR1 and CDR2 (germline): MGHRA, YSYEKL. The V gene end was trimmed by 4 bases and the J gene end by 7 bases; junction bases not matched to a gene: 12. The CDR3 sequence is 16 residues long. The sample consisted of peripheral blood. The chain combines TRBV4-1 with TRBJ1-2, with TRBD1 matching over 10 bases. The receptor was derived from a woman aged 55-69 years with active or convalescent COVID-19. CDR3 DNA sequence: TGCGCCAGCAGCCGCGAAGATTCGACAGGGGGCTTTGGCTACACCTTC. Residues: CASSREDSTGGFGYTF.